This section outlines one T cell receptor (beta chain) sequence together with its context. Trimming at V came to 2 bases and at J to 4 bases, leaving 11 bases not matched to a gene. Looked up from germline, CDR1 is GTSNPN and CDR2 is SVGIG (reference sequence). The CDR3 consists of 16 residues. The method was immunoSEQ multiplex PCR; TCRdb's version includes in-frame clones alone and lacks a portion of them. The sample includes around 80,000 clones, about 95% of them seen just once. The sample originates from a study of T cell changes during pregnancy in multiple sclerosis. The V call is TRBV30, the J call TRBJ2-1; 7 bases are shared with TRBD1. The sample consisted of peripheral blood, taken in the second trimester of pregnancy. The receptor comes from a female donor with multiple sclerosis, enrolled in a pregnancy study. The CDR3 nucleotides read TGTGCCTGGAGTACAATCGGACAGGCCGTTTACAATGAGCAGTTCTTC. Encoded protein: CAWSTIGQAVYNEQFF.